This T cell receptor beta chain stems from a study of early stage breast cancer tumors. About this clone itself: Its specificity is unknown.

The CDR3 runs to 15 residues. V was clipped by 2 bases and J by 8 bases, with 19 bases between them. Germline CDR1 SGHAT, CDR2 FQNNGV. Study findings and constraints: Comparing each tissue with blood distinguished tumor from normal in about 85% of the 16 patients. Enriched TCRB sequences shared across patients were mostly commonly generated sequences.

Some clones are missing from TCRdb's copy, which holds only in-frame ones; the method was immunoSEQ multiplex PCR. Altogether about 46,000 clones are present, more than 70% being singletons, with the ten largest covering around 3.4%. Material for sequencing was blood. The chain carries TRBV11-2 and TRBJ2-7, with D perhaps TRBD1 or TRBD2 (5 bases each). The receptor's source is a person aged 35-49 years with breast cancer. Here the CDR3 reads CASSLLVGDGGKQYF. In DNA form, the CDR3 reads TGTGCCAGCAGCTTATTGGTTGGGGACGGTGGGAAGCAGTACTTC.